The rows below give T cell receptor beta chains drawn from one sample of a study of blood T cell repertoires in COVID-19. Using immunoSEQ multiplex PCR, the repertoire was profiled, and TCRdb retains in-frame clones only, with some absent. This sample has around 370,000 clones, with 85% to 90% found just once. The sequencing input was peripheral blood. All receptors derive from an older woman with COVID-19, enrolled during active disease. CDR3s include the opening cysteine and the closing phenylalanine or tryptophan. A D gene is named only where the DNA matches it firmly. Some rows mark clone size as missing; the rest say once, few, many or name a class of expanded clone.

D: TRBD2
size: -
V: TRBV6-6
J: TRBJ2-5
CDR3: CASSYSGGTPETQYF
DNA: TGTGCCAGCAGTTACTCGGGAGGGACCCCAGAGACCCAGTACTTC

D: TRBD1
size: -
V: TRBV5-1
J: TRBJ1-1
CDR3: CASSTTGTGGEFRVNTEAFF
DNA: TGCGCCAGCAGCACCACCGGGACAGGGGGCGAATTCCGCGTCAACACTGAAGCTTTCTTT

D: -
size: -
V: TRBV13
J: TRBJ1-2
CDR3: CASRPQGNYGYTF
DNA: TGTGCCAGCAGGCCACAGGGTAACTATGGCTACACCTTC

D: TRBD1
size: -
V: TRBV4-3
J: TRBJ1-1
CDR3: CASRIRQGANTEAFF
DNA: TGCGCCAGCAGGATCAGACAGGGGGCGAACACTGAAGCTTTCTTT

D: -
size: -
V: TRBV5-1
J: TRBJ2-5
CDR3: CASSENPGQTQYF
DNA: TGCGCCAGCTCCGAGAACCCAGGGCAGACCCAGTACTTC

D: -
size: -
V: TRBV7-9
J: TRBJ2-5
CDR3: CASSSFKRPGETQYF
DNA: TGTGCCAGCAGCAGCTTTAAGAGGCCCGGGGAGACCCAGTACTTC

D: -
size: -
V: TRBV6-6
J: TRBJ1-5
CDR3: CASSYLPGRVGQPQHF
DNA: TGTGCCAGCAGTTACCTTCCCGGCAGGGTGGGACAGCCCCAGCATTTT

D: -
size: -
V: TRBV2
J: TRBJ1-5
CDR3: CASTRTVSNQPQHF
DNA: TGTGCCAGCACTAGGACAGTTAGCAATCAGCCCCAGCATTTT

D: TRBD1
size: -
V: TRBV9
J: TRBJ1-2
CDR3: CASSVAGQGTPNYGYTF
DNA: TGTGCCAGCAGCGTTGCGGGACAGGGGACACCTAACTATGGCTACACCTTC

D: TRBD2
size: -
V: TRBV5-4
J: TRBJ2-3
CDR3: CASSGAGLASDTQYF
DNA: TGTGCCAGCAGCGGCGCGGGACTAGCTTCAGATACGCAGTATTTT

D: TRBD1
size: -
V: TRBV7-6
J: TRBJ2-2
CDR3: CASSLAPGQGDNGELFF
DNA: TGTGCCAGCAGCTTAGCACCGGGACAGGGAGATAACGGGGAGCTGTTTTTT

D: -
size: -
V: TRBV6-5
J: TRBJ1-1
CDR3: CASSYGTRPLGAFF
DNA: TGTGCCAGCAGTTACGGGACACGGCCATTAGGGGCTTTCTTT

D: TRBD1
size: -
V: TRBV12-3/TRBV12-4
J: TRBJ2-5
CDR3: CASSGDRRETQYF
DNA: TGTGCCAGCAGTGGGGACAGGCGGGAGACCCAGTACTTC

D: -
size: once
V: TRBV3-1/TRBV3-2
J: TRBJ1-1
CDR3: CASSRLTASNTEAFF
DNA: TGTGCCAGCAGCCGACTGACCGCGTCGAACACTGAAGCTTTCTTT

D: TRBD1
size: -
V: TRBV24-1
J: TRBJ2-5
CDR3: CATRQAGGQETQYF
DNA: TGTGCCACCAGACAGGCAGGGGGCCAAGAGACCCAGTACTTC

D: -
size: -
V: TRBV5-4
J: TRBJ2-7
CDR3: CASSALRGTSREQYF
DNA: TGTGCCAGCAGCGCCCTGAGGGGGACGAGCAGAGAGCAGTACTTC

D: -
size: -
V: TRBV18
J: TRBJ1-6
CDR3: CASSLSPGSYNSPLHF
DNA: TGTGCCAGCTCACTATCACCGGGATCCTATAATTCACCCCTCCACTTT

D: TRBD2
size: -
V: TRBV4-1
J: TRBJ2-7
CDR3: CASSQPGGAGAYEQYF
DNA: TGCGCCAGCAGCCAGCCCGGAGGGGCGGGGGCCTACGAGCAGTACTTC

D: TRBD1
size: -
V: TRBV28
J: TRBJ1-1
CDR3: CASTLRTGVEAFF
DNA: TGTGCCAGCACCCTCCGGACAGGAGTCGAGGCTTTCTTT

D: -
size: -
V: TRBV19
J: TRBJ2-7
CDR3: CASSMSGGASYEQYF
DNA: TGTGCCAGTAGTATGTCGGGGGGCGCTTCCTACGAGCAGTACTTC

D: TRBD1
size: -
V: TRBV19
J: TRBJ2-5
CDR3: CASSSPPGQAQETQYF
DNA: TGTGCCAGTAGTAGCCCTCCGGGACAGGCGCAAGAGACCCAGTACTTC

D: -
size: -
V: TRBV11-2
J: TRBJ2-7
CDR3: CASSLDPQAYEQYF
DNA: TGTGCCAGCAGCTTAGATCCCCAGGCATACGAGCAGTACTTC

D: -
size: -
V: TRBV28
J: TRBJ2-3
CDR3: CASSLGGTTDTQYF
DNA: TGTGCCAGCAGTTTAGGGGGGACCACAGATACGCAGTATTTT

D: -
size: -
V: TRBV6-6
J: TRBJ1-1
CDR3: CASSYGALGTEAFF
DNA: TGTGCCAGCAGTTACGGGGCCCTTGGGACTGAAGCTTTCTTT

D: -
size: -
V: TRBV30
J: TRBJ1-1
CDR3: CAWRRVGNTEAFF
DNA: TGTGCCTGGAGGCGGGTTGGCAACACTGAAGCTTTCTTT

D: -
size: -
V: TRBV12-3/TRBV12-4
J: TRBJ2-1
CDR3: CASSFLHEQFF
DNA: TGTGCCAGCAGTTTCCTCCATGAGCAGTTCTTC

D: -
size: -
V: TRBV28
J: TRBJ2-7
CDR3: CASTLQGPAYEQYF
DNA: TGTGCCAGCACCCTCCAGGGCCCCGCCTACGAGCAGTACTTC

D: -
size: -
V: TRBV18
J: TRBJ2-3
CDR3: CASSPAPSTDTQYF
DNA: TGTGCCAGCTCTCCAGCGCCAAGCACAGATACGCAGTATTTT

D: -
size: -
V: TRBV27
J: TRBJ2-5
CDR3: CASSSIARQETQYF
DNA: TGTGCCAGCAGTTCTATAGCAAGGCAAGAGACCCAGTACTTC

D: TRBD1
size: -
V: TRBV19
J: TRBJ2-1
CDR3: CASSIRPGQGLDEQFF
DNA: TGTGCCAGTAGTATAAGACCGGGACAGGGGTTGGATGAGCAGTTCTTC

D: TRBD1
size: -
V: TRBV18
J: TRBJ1-5
CDR3: CASSPEGARNQPQHF
DNA: TGTGCCAGCTCACCTGAGGGGGCTAGAAATCAGCCCCAGCATTTT

D: -
size: -
V: TRBV11-2
J: TRBJ1-6
CDR3: CASSLGEGGSPLHF
DNA: TGTGCCAGCAGCTTAGGAGAGGGAGGGTCACCCCTCCACTTT

D: -
size: -
V: TRBV7-2
J: TRBJ1-5
CDR3: CASSLSGSSNQPQHF
DNA: TGTGCCAGCAGTTTAAGCGGGTCCAGCAATCAGCCCCAGCATTTT

D: -
size: -
V: TRBV7-9
J: TRBJ2-7
CDR3: CASSLEREIVYEQYF
DNA: TGTGCCAGCAGCTTAGAGAGGGAGATAGTCTACGAGCAGTACTTC

D: -
size: -
V: TRBV9
J: TRBJ2-1
CDR3: CASSVGLEQFF
DNA: TGTGCCAGCAGCGTAGGTCTTGAGCAGTTCTTC

D: -
size: -
V: TRBV4-3
J: TRBJ1-5
CDR3: CASSQEANQPQHF
DNA: TGCGCCAGCAGCCAAGAGGCTAATCAGCCCCAGCATTTT

D: -
size: -
V: TRBV29-1
J: TRBJ2-1
CDR3: CSVGGGSYNEQFF
DNA: TGCAGCGTTGGGGGGGGCAGCTACAATGAGCAGTTCTTC

D: TRBD2
size: -
V: TRBV7-9
J: TRBJ2-5
CDR3: CASSPSGSGGEETQYF
DNA: TGTGCCAGCAGCCCTTCAGGCAGCGGGGGGGAAGAGACCCAGTACTTC

D: TRBD1
size: -
V: TRBV5-1
J: TRBJ2-4
CDR3: CASSSGQGAVTKNIQYF
DNA: TGCGCCAGCAGCTCCGGACAGGGGGCGGTAACCAAAAACATTCAGTACTTC

D: TRBD1
size: -
V: TRBV7-8
J: TRBJ1-3
CDR3: CASSSRDRGSGNTIYF
DNA: TGTGCCAGCAGCTCTCGGGACAGGGGGTCTGGAAACACCATATATTTT

D: TRBD1
size: -
V: TRBV27
J: TRBJ1-3
CDR3: CASSFRQGANTIYF
DNA: TGTGCCAGCAGTTTTCGCCAGGGGGCGAACACCATATATTTT

D: -
size: once
V: TRBV2
J: TRBJ1-2
CDR3: CASIPQQGNYGYTF
DNA: TGTGCCAGCATCCCCCAGCAGGGCAACTATGGCTACACCTTC

D: -
size: -
V: TRBV6-1
J: TRBJ2-2
CDR3: CARGALNTGELFF
DNA: TGTGCCCGGGGGGCGTTGAACACCGGGGAGCTGTTTTTT

D: -
size: -
V: TRBV5-8
J: TRBJ2-7
CDR3: CASRPMEGPYEQYF
DNA: TGTGCCAGCAGGCCCATGGAGGGACCCTACGAGCAGTACTTC

D: TRBD1
size: -
V: TRBV7-3
J: TRBJ1-4
CDR3: CAIISGGANEKLFF
DNA: TGTGCCATCATCTCAGGGGGTGCTAATGAAAAACTGTTTTTT

D: -
size: -
V: TRBV4-1
J: TRBJ2-1
CDR3: CASSQLGAWANEQFF
DNA: TGCGCCAGCAGCCAGCTGGGGGCCTGGGCCAACGAGCAGTTCTTC

D: -
size: -
V: TRBV9
J: TRBJ2-3
CDR3: CASSVDGWSTDTQYF
DNA: TGTGCCAGCAGCGTAGACGGTTGGAGCACAGATACGCAGTATTTT

D: -
size: -
V: TRBV11-2
J: TRBJ1-2
CDR3: CASSLDWGGDGYGYTF
DNA: TGTGCCAGCAGCTTAGATTGGGGGGGCGATGGCTATGGCTACACCTTC